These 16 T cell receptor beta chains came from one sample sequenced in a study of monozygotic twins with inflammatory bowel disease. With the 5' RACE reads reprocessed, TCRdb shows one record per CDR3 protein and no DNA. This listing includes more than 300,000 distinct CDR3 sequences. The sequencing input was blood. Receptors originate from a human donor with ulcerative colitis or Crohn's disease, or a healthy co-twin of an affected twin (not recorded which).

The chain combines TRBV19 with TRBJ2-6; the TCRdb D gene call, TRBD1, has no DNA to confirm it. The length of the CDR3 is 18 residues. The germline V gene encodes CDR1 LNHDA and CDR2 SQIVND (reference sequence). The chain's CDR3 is CASGQQQGLLTGANVLTF.

The CDR3: CASSARRYQETQYF. The chain joins TRBV6-1 to TRBJ2-5. The CDR3 totals 14 residues. Germline CDR1 reads MNHNS; CDR2 reads SASEGT.

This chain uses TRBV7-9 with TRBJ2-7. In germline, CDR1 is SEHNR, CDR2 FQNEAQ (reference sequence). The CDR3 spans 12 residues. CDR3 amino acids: CASSFRSYEQYF.

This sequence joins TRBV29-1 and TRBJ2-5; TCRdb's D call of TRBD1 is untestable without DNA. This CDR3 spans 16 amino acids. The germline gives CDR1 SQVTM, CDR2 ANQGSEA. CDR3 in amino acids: CSVSPTGGGLGETQYF.

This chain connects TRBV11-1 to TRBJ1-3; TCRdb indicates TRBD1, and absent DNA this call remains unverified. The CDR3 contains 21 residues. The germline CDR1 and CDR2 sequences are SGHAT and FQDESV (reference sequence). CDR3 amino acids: CASSFRLGGPGRIDSGNTIYF.

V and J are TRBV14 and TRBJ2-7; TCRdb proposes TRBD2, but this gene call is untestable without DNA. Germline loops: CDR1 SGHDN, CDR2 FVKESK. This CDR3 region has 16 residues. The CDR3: CASSQSPGVGDYEQYF.

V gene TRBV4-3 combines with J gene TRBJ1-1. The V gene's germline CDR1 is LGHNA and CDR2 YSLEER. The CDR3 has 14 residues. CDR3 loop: CASSPQRRDTEAFF.

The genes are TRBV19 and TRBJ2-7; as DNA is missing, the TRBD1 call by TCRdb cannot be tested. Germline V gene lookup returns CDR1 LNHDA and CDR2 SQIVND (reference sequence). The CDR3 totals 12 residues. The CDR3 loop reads CASNQGADEQYF. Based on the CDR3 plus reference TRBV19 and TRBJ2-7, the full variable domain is DGGITQSPKYLFRKEGQNVTLSCEQNLNHDAMYWYRQDPGQGLRLIYYSQIVNDFQKGDIAEGYSVSREKKESFPLTVTSAQKNPTAFYLCASNQGADEQYFGPGTRLTVT.

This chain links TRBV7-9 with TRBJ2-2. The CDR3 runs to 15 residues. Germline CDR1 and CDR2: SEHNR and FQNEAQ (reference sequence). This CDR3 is CASSLGLGVVGELFF.

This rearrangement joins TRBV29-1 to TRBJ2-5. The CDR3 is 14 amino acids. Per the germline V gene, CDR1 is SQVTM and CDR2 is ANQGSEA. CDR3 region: CSVVREVLLETQYF.

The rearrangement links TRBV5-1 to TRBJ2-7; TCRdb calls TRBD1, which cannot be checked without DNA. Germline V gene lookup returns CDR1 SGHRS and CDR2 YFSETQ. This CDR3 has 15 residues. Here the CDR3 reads CATRGDPIVSGEQYF.

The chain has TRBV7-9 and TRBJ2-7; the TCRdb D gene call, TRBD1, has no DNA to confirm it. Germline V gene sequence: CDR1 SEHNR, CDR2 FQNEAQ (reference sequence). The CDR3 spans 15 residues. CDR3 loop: CASSNLRTGSYEQYF.

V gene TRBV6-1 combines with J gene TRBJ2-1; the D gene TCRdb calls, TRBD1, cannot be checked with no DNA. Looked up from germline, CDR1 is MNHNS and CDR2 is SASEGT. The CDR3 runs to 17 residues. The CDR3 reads CASRPALGAGADNEQFF.

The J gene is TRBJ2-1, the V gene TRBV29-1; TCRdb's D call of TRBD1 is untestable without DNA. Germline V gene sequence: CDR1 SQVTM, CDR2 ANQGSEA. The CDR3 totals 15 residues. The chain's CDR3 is CSVEDHAGVRNEQFF.

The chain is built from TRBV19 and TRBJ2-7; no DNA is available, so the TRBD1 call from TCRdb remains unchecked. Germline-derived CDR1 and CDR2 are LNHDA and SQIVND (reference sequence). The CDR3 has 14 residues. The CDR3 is CASSWGQGYHEQYF.

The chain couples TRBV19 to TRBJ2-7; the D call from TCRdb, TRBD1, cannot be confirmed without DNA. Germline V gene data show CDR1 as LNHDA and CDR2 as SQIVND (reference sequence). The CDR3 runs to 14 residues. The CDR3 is CASNTRVDGYEQYF.